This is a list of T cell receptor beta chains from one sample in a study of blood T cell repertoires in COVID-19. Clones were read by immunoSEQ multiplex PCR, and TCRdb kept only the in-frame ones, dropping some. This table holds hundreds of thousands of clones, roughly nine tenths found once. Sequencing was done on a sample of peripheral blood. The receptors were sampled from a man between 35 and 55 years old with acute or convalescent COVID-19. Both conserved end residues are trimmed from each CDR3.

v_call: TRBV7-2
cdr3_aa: ASSLERGPANYGYT

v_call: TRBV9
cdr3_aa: ASSGRQGQLGNTIY

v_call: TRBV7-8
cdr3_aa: ASSRVDRNYGYT

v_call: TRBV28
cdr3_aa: ASSLWSGGGVYNEQF

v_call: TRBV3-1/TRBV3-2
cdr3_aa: ASSPSDRVSSPLH

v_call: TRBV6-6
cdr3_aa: ASSPDYSNYEQY

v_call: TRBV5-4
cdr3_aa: ASSINRGPTEAF

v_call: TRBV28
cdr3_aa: ASSARGGHQPQH

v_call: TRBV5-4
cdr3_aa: ASTNLGGRNYGYT

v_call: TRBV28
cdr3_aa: ASSSDRVRGYT

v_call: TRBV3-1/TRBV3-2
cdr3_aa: ASSQGGLGPQH

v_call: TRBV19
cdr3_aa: ASRRTGIDYGYT

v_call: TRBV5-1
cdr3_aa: ASSATSGTSYHEQY

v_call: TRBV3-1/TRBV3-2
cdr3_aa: ASSQEVGGYNEQF

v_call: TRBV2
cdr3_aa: ASTSDRTDSPLH

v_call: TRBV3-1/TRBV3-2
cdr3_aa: ASSPGWGDYEQY

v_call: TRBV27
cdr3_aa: ASRGLAGGEQF

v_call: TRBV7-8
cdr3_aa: ASSFTRDSTYGYT

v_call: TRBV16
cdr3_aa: ASSPRGRSSNTIY

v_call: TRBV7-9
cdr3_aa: ASSLPLAGQETQY

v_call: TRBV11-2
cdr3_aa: ASSLLASGPYEQY

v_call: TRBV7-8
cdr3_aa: ASSPDRGSYNEQF

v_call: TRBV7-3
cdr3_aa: ASSLALRTGELF

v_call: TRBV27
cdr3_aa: ASSFNRARNQPQH

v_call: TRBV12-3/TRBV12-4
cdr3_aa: ASSTGAGTQIH

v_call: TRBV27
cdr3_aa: ASSLYSVSRSEQY

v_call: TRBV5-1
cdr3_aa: ASSIKRQDRWLNTEAF

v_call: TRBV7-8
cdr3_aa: ASSLGRLTYNEQF

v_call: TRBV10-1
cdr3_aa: ASSESSGGIYNEQF

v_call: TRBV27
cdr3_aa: GSGSGGGFQPQH

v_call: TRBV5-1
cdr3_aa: ASRPKIQDMNTEAF

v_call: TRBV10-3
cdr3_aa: AISRDTKNQPQH

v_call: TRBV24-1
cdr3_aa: ATSDPGTGVGEAF

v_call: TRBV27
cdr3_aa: ASSTDRGGGAYGYT

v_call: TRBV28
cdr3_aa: ATSSSSYNSPLH

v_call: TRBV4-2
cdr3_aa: ASSQEWWKGNYGYT

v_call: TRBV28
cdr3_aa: ASSFLRRSYEQY

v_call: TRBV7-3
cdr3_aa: ASSLKGEGPGEQY

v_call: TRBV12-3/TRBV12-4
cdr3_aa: ASSPGLPGQF

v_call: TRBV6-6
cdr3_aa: ASRPPEVNQPQH

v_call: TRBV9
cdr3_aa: ASSVGTSGTPPQF

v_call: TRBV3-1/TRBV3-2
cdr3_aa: ASSQGGTANTEAF

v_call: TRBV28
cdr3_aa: ASSLKKDFSTDTQY

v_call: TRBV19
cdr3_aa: ASSIVRDNNYGYT

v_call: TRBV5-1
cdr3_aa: ASSLSTTSYLRTGELF

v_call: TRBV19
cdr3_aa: ASSISKGAAYGYT

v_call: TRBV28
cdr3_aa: ASSSTGILADTQY

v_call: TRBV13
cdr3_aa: ASSLGPSGGTDTQY

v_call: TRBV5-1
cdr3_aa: ASSYDRVTGELF

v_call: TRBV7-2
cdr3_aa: ASSLPSGGFSDTQY

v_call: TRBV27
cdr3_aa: ASSLSTKNYGYT

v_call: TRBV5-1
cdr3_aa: ASSPDGQLNTEAF

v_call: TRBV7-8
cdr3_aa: ASSETEVTNEKLF

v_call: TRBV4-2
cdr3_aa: ASSQDQVTGRN

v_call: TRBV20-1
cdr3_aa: SASFRGAETNEKLF

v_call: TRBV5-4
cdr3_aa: ASSLPGQGDTEAF